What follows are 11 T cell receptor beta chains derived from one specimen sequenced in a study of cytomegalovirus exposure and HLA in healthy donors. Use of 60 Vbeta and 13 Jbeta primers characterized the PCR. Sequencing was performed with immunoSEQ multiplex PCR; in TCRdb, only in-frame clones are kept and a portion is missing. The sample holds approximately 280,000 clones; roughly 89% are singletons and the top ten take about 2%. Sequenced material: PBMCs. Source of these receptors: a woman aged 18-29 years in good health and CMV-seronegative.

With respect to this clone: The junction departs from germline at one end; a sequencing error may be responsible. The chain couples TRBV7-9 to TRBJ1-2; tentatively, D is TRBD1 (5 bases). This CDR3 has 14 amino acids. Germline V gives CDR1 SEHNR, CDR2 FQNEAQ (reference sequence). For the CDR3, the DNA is TGTTCCAGCAGCTTCGCCGCCGGGGGCTATGGCTACACCTTC. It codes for CSSSFAAGGYGYTF.

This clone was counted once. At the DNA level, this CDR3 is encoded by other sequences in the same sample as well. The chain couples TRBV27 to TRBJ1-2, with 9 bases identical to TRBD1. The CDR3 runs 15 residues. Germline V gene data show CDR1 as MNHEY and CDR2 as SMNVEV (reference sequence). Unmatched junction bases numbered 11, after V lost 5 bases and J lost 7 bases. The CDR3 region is CASSPRDRAGGGYTF. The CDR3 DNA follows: TGTGCCAGCAGTCCTCGGGACAGGGCAGGAGGTGGCTACACCTTC.

The CDR3 region has the DNA TGTGCCCTTCCACAGGGAATCTCCGGCTACACCTTC. Translated, it gives CALPQGISGYTF. V and J are TRBV30 and TRBJ1-2; D might be TRBD1 (6 bases). The CDR3 spans 12 residues. V lost 8 bases and J lost 8, with 18 bases in between. CDR1 and CDR2 from the germline V gene are GTSNPN and SVGIG (reference sequence).

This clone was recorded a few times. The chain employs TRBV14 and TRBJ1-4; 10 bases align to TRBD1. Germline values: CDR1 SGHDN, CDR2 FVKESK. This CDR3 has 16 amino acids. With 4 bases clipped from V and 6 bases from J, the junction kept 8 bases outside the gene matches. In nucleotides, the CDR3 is TGTGCCAGCAGCCGTAGACAGGGGGCGATCGATGAAAAACTGTTTTTT. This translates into CASSRRQGAIDEKLFF.

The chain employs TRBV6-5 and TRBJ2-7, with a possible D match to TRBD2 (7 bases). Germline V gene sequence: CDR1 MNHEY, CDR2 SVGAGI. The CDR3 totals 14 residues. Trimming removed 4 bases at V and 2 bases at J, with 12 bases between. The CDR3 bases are TGTGCCAGCAGTTTGGGGGGGCCGCCCTACGAGCAGTACTTC. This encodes CASSLGGPPYEQYF.

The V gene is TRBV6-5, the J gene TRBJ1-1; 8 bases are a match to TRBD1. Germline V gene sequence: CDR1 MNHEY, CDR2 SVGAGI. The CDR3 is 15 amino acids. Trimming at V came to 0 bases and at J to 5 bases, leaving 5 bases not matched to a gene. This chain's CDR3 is CASSYSRQGRTEAFF. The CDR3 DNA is TGTGCCAGCAGTTACTCGAGACAGGGGAGGACTGAAGCTTTCTTT.

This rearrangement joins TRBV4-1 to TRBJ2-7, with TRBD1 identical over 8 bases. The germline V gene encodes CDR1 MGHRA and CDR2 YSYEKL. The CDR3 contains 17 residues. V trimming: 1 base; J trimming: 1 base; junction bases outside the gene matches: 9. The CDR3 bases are TGCGCCAGCAGCCAAGTAAGGTTGGGGACAGGTTCCTACGAGCAGTACTTC. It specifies CASSQVRLGTGSYEQYF.

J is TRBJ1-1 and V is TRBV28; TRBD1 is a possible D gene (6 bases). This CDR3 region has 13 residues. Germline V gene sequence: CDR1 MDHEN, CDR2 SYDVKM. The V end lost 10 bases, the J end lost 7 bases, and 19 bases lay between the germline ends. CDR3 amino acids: CAIQEQGMGEAFF. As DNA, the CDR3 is TGTGCCATCCAGGAACAGGGAATGGGTGAAGCTTTCTTT.

The CDR3 protein is CAWSGAGGLIGELFF. The CDR3 bases are TGTGCCTGGAGTGGAGCGGGGGGGCTTATCGGGGAGCTGTTTTTT. The chain employs TRBV30 and TRBJ2-2, with 10 nucleotides matching TRBD2. This CDR3 comprises 15 residues. V shed 1 base, J shed 7 bases, and the junction held 6 bases outside the gene matches. Germline lookup yields CDR1 GTSNPN and CDR2 SVGIG (reference sequence).

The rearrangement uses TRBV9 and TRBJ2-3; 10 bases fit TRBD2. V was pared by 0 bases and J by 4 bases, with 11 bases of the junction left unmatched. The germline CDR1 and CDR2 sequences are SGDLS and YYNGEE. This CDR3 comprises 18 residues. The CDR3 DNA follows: TGTGCCAGCAGCGTAGCTCCCAGAGCGGGGGGGATTTCAGATACGCAGTATTTT. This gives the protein CASSVAPRAGGISDTQYF.

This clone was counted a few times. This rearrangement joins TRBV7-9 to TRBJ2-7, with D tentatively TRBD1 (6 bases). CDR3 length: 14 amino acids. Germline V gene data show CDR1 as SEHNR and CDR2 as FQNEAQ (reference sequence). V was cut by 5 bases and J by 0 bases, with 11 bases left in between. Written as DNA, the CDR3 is TGTGCCAGCAGCGTCCCGGACAGCTCCTACGAGCAGTACTTC. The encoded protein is CASSVPDSSYEQYF.